This passage covers 27 T cell receptor beta chains from one sample sequenced in a study of blood T cell repertoires in COVID-19. Sequencing was performed with immunoSEQ multiplex PCR; in TCRdb, only in-frame clones are kept and a portion is missing. The sample yields 150,000 to 200,000 clones, 88% seen once. Sequencing used peripheral blood. These receptors all come from a man aged 40-49 years with active or convalescent COVID-19.

The CDR3 bases are TGTGCCAGCACCCCATTCCAGGGTAATTCACCCCTCCACTTT. Translating gives CASTPFQGNSPLHF. V usage is TRBV27 and J usage is TRBJ1-6; D might be TRBD1 (5 bases). V dropped 7 bases and J dropped 6 bases, with 13 bases sitting between them. This CDR3 contains 14 residues. Germline V lookup: CDR1 MNHEY, CDR2 SMNVEV (reference sequence).

The chain couples TRBV4-3 to TRBJ1-4; the D is unclear. This CDR3 has 16 amino acids. From germline, CDR1 is LGHNA and CDR2 YSLEER. V lost 1 base, J lost 0 bases, and 9 bases lay in between. This chain's CDR3 is CASSQVVGATNEKLFF. CDR3 sequence (DNA): TGCGCCAGCAGCCAAGTGGTGGGAGCAACTAATGAAAAACTGTTTTTT.

The chain links TRBV7-8 to TRBJ2-1; no firm D call. Germline-derived CDR1 and CDR2 are SGHVS and FQNEAQ. Trimming stripped 2 bases from V and 2 bases from J, with 10 bases between. The CDR3 runs to 15 residues. CDR3 sequence reads: CASSLIVQTYNEQFF. The CDR3 DNA is TGTGCCAGCAGCTTAATAGTTCAAACCTACAATGAGCAGTTCTTC. The whole variable domain, remainder taken from reference TRBV7-8 and TRBJ2-1, is GAGVSQSPRYKVAKRGQDVALRCDPISGHVSLFWYQQALGQGPEFLTYFQNEAQLDKSGLPSDRFFAERPEGSVSTLKIQRTQQEDSAVYLCASSLIVQTYNEQFFGPGTRLTVL.

V gene TRBV19 combines with J gene TRBJ2-7, with 12 positions matching TRBD1. J gave up 5 bases and V 5 bases, and 10 bases lay outside the gene matches. The CDR3 totals 16 residues. Germline values: CDR1 LNHDA, CDR2 SQIVND (reference sequence). CDR3 DNA: TGTGCCAGTAGTTTACGCCGGGACAGGGGGCTAGACGAGCAGTACTTC. It yields the protein CASSLRRDRGLDEQYF.

The V and J genes are TRBV19 and TRBJ1-6; no clear D gene. The CDR3 is 12 residues long. Germline CDR1 and CDR2: LNHDA and SQIVND (reference sequence). Trimming took 2 bases from V and 9 from J, leaving 5 bases between them. Here the CDR3 DNA reads TGTGCCAGTAGTATAATCGGTTCACCCCTCCACTTT. This gives the protein CASSIIGSPLHF.

This chain joins TRBV28 and TRBJ1-4; unclear D gene. The CDR3 contains 11 residues. The V gene lost 3 bases and the J gene lost 12 bases, with 8 bases spanning the gap. Germline CDR1 and CDR2: MDHEN and SYDVKM. The CDR3 loop is CASSFSVELFF. The CDR3 DNA is TGTGCCAGCAGTTTTTCGGTGGAACTGTTTTTT.

J is TRBJ2-7 and V is TRBV5-6; maybe TRBD1 (6 bases). Germline values: CDR1 SGHDT, CDR2 YYEEEE. The CDR3 consists of 16 residues. Trimming cost V 1 base and J 2 bases, with 16 bases left between them. CDR3 nucleotide sequence: TGTGCCAGCAGCTTGCTAGAGACAGGAGGCCCCTACGAGCAGTACTTC. This codes for CASSLLETGGPYEQYF.

This chain uses TRBV4-1 with TRBJ2-5; D call uncertain. The CDR3 runs to 15 residues. Trimming removed 0 bases at V and 2 bases at J, with 10 bases between. Germline CDR1 is MGHRA and CDR2 is YSYEKL. The CDR3 nucleotides read TGCGCCAGCAGCCAAGACGGGTTTTCACAAGAGACCCAGTACTTC. Translating gives CASSQDGFSQETQYF.

The J gene is TRBJ2-1, the V gene TRBV19; D uncertain. CDR1 and CDR2 from the germline V gene are LNHDA and SQIVND (reference sequence). The CDR3 is made up of 13 amino acids. The V end was cut by 5 bases, the J end by 3 bases, with 8 bases between. DNA of the CDR3: TGTGCCAGTAGTTCCGCCGGCTACAATGAGCAGTTCTTC. Its protein product is CASSSAGYNEQFF.

J is TRBJ1-3 and V is TRBV28; 7 positions agree with TRBD1. This CDR3 region has 14 residues. J gave up 2 bases and V 10 bases, and 8 bases lay outside the gene matches. Per the germline V gene, CDR1 is MDHEN and CDR2 is SYDVKM. In nucleotides, the CDR3 is TGTGCCACCCAAACCGGGACAGCTGGAAACACCATATATTTT. Translated, it gives CATQTGTAGNTIYF.

CDR3 loop: CASSEAPAESSYNEQFF. CDR3 DNA sequence: TGTGCCAGCAGTGAAGCCCCAGCGGAAAGCTCCTACAATGAGCAGTTCTTC. The V gene is TRBV2, the J gene TRBJ2-1; a weak D match, TRBD2 (5 bases). The CDR3 totals 17 residues. Germline CDR1 reads SNHLY; CDR2 reads FYNNEI. V was cut by 0 bases and J by 0 bases, with 12 bases left in between.

The chain joins TRBV4-1 to TRBJ2-1, with a weak D call TRBD2 (7 bases). The CDR3 loop spans 14 amino acids. Trimming stripped 4 bases from V and 8 bases from J, with 15 bases between. The germline V gene encodes CDR1 MGHRA and CDR2 YSYEKL. CDR3 sequence: CASSPGWGGDEQFF. DNA of the CDR3: TGCGCCAGCAGCCCAGGTTGGGGGGGCGATGAGCAGTTCTTC.

The chain carries TRBV12-3 or TRBV12-4 and TRBJ1-4; D unclear. The CDR3 extends over 13 amino acids. Trimming shortened V by 1 base and J by 8 bases, and 8 bases separated the two germline ends. The CDR3 loop reads CASSLGVREKLFF. CDR3 bases: TGTGCCAGCAGTTTAGGGGTGAGGGAAAAACTGTTTTTT.

This chain links TRBV18 with TRBJ1-5; TRBD1 might be the D (6 bases). The CDR3 is made up of 15 amino acids. From germline, CDR1 is KGHSH and CDR2 LQKENI. The V end was cut by 4 bases, the J end by 0 bases, with 10 bases between. In nucleotides, the CDR3 is TGTGCCAGCTCACGGGGGACACATAGCAATCAGCCCCAGCATTTT. Translating it yields CASSRGTHSNQPQHF. The full variable domain, in which reference TRBV18 and TRBJ1-5 provide the parts outside the CDR3, is NAGVMQNPRHLVRRRGQEARLRCSPMKGHSHVYWYRQLPEEGLKFMVYLQKENIIDESGMPKERFSAEFPKEGPSILRIQQVVRGDSAAYFCASSRGTHSNQPQHFGDGTRLSIL.

The gene calls are TRBV5-1 and TRBJ1-1; TRBD1 is a possible D gene (6 bases). The CDR3 loop spans 15 amino acids. In germline, CDR1 is SGHRS, CDR2 YFSETQ. V was trimmed by 0 bases and J by 4 bases, leaving 13 bases between them. The chain's CDR3 is CASSLASTDSTEAFF. The CDR3, as DNA: TGCGCCAGCAGCTTGGCCTCGACGGACAGCACTGAAGCTTTCTTT.

The CDR3 is CASSLTQLAGGEHNEQFF. The CDR3 region has the DNA TGTGCCAGCAGCTTAACGCAGCTAGCGGGAGGGGAACACAATGAGCAGTTCTTC. The chain uses TRBV7-8 and TRBJ2-1, with 12 bases aligning to TRBD2. J was trimmed by 5 bases and V by 2 bases; bases with no gene match: 10. Germline V gives CDR1 SGHVS, CDR2 FQNEAQ. CDR3 length: 18 amino acids.

The DNA for the CDR3 is TGCGCCAGCAGCCACGGTATCCTCACTGAAGCTTTCTTT. It yields the protein CASSHGILTEAFF. V is TRBV4-1 and J is TRBJ1-1; D is undetermined. This CDR3 is built from 13 residues. Germline V gene data show CDR1 as MGHRA and CDR2 as YSYEKL. Trimming cost V 3 bases and J 4 bases, with 9 bases left between them.

This chain connects TRBV19 to TRBJ1-4; 9 bases match TRBD1. The CDR3 is 14 residues long. The V segment lost 5 bases and the J segment 6 bases; nucleotides outside the gene matches: 4. The germline CDR1 and CDR2 sequences are LNHDA and SQIVND (reference sequence). The CDR3 nucleotides read TGTGCCAGTAGTTCCGGGACAGGGCATGAAAAACTGTTTTTT. Translated, it gives CASSSGTGHEKLFF.

The chain links TRBV6-4 to TRBJ2-5, with TRBD2 matching over 7 bases. CDR3 length equals 14 residues. V trimming: 4 bases; J trimming: 4 bases; junction bases outside the gene matches: 6. Germline CDR1 and CDR2: MRHNA and SNTAGT. The CDR3 protein is CASSATSFTETQYF. DNA for the CDR3: TGTGCCAGCAGTGCGACTAGCTTTACAGAGACCCAGTACTTC.

The rearrangement links TRBV5-6 to TRBJ2-1, with TRBD2 identical over 16 bases. The CDR3 runs 17 residues. V lost 4 bases to trimming and J lost 2 bases; unmatched junction nucleotides: 3. The germline CDR1 and CDR2 sequences are SGHDT and YYEEEE. CDR3 sequence (DNA): TGTGCCAGCAGCGGCGGGACTAGCGGGAGGGCCTACAATGAGCAGTTCTTC. Translation gives CASSGGTSGRAYNEQFF.

The chain combines TRBV27 with TRBJ1-3; 9 positions agree with TRBD1. Germline-derived CDR1 and CDR2 are MNHEY and SMNVEV (reference sequence). Trimming removed 5 bases from V and 9 bases from J; junction bases left unmatched: 2. The CDR3 spans 12 residues. This CDR3 is CASSPTGGTIYF. CDR3 DNA sequence: TGTGCCAGCAGTCCGACAGGGGGCACCATATATTTT.

V and J are TRBV19 and TRBJ1-5; perhaps TRBD1 as D (6 bases). The CDR3 loop spans 16 amino acids. Per germline, CDR1 LNHDA and CDR2 SQIVND (reference sequence). Trimming stripped 3 bases from V and 3 bases from J, with 15 bases between. CDR3 protein: CASSIATRGINQPQHF. CDR3 coding DNA: TGTGCCAGTAGTATTGCGACCAGGGGAATCAATCAGCCCCAGCATTTT.

The chain employs TRBV24-1 and TRBJ2-1; 9 bases fit TRBD1. Germline V gene data show CDR1 as KGHDR and CDR2 as SFDVKD. The CDR3 length is 16 residues. The ends lost 4 bases at V and 10 bases at J; junction bases unmatched: 13. The CDR3 here is CATSEQTGGRRLEQFF. The CDR3 DNA reads TGTGCCACCAGTGAACAGACAGGGGGACGTCGTTTGGAGCAGTTCTTC.

The chain couples TRBV5-1 to TRBJ2-1, with 10 bases lining up with TRBD2. The CDR3 extends over 16 amino acids. Germline V lookup: CDR1 SGHRS, CDR2 YFSETQ. V shed 1 base, J shed 5 bases, and the junction held 6 bases outside the gene matches. This CDR3 reads CASSLSPSGGNNEQFF. The DNA of the CDR3 is TGCGCCAGCAGCTTGAGCCCTAGCGGGGGCAACAATGAGCAGTTCTTC.

CDR3 loop: CASSYSGDTDTQYF. The CDR3 region has the DNA TGTGCCAGCTCGTATAGCGGGGACACAGATACGCAGTATTTT. The chain carries TRBV9 and TRBJ2-3, with 8 bases aligning to TRBD2. Germline V gene lookup returns CDR1 SGDLS and CDR2 YYNGEE. V trimming: 7 bases; J trimming: 2 bases; junction bases outside the gene matches: 6. CDR3 length equals 14 residues.

V usage is TRBV5-1 and J usage is TRBJ2-7, with 9 bases fitting TRBD1. CDR3 length: 17 amino acids. From germline, CDR1 is SGHRS and CDR2 YFSETQ. J lost 1 base, V lost 3 bases, and 11 bases had no gene match. Here the CDR3 DNA reads TGCGCCAGCAGCTCGGGGGCAAGTGGGACAGGGTCCTACGAGCAGTACTTC. Translated: CASSSGASGTGSYEQYF.

The chain carries TRBV28 and TRBJ1-5; a weak D match, TRBD1 (5 bases). The CDR3 has 18 amino acids. V was cut by 4 bases and J by 5 bases, with 24 bases left in between. The V gene's germline CDR1 is MDHEN and CDR2 SYDVKM. The CDR3 bases are TGTGCCAGCAGTTCGCAGGACGGGGCCCCGGGGGTGGATCAGCCCCAGCATTTT. As protein: CASSSQDGAPGVDQPQHF.